The present T cell receptor beta chain was sequenced within a study of T cell responses to AZD1222 COVID-19 vaccine (TCRdb year 2021). About the full investigation: A total of 233 trial participants underwent TCR sequencing, of whom 207 had received two doses of AZD1222 and roughly 26 had received two doses of the MenACWY control vaccine. Trial participants were enrolled into age subgroups of 18-55, 56-69 and 70-plus years, which contained approximately 150, 28 and 58 TCR-sequenced participants, respectively. The full study reports these points: Participants were mostly white British and included more females than males, and it was suggested by the authors that clonal diversity may have been underestimated. Spike-specific TCR breadth and depth rose significantly after two AZD1222 doses compared with day 0 and with MenACWY recipients. In the small 56-69-year group, the increase in depth fell short of significance, most likely because of low power. Epitopes outside the regions mutated in the B.1.351 and B.1.1.7 variants were reportedly recognized by nearly half of the unique spike-specific TCRs. No day 14 peak-response samples were available, so repertoires were characterized only after the peak T cell response. Only five or six AZD1222 recipients were SARS-CoV-2 seropositive at baseline, limiting conclusions about previously exposed vaccinees. CD4 TCRs associated with the vaccine covered the entire spike protein, and the dominant responses were in regions 160-218 and 743-854.

The CDR3 regions of human TCRbeta chains were analyzed by immunosequencing. On the authors' methods: Repertoire TCRs were matched against a reference library of SARS-CoV-2-specific TCRs generated with the MIRA antigen-specificity platform. Breadth was defined as the fraction of unique TCRs that were SARS-CoV-2-associated. Depth was defined as the fraction of total T cells that were SARS-CoV-2-associated. Using the MIRA data, each spike-specific TCR was assigned both to the spike region to which the TCR was reactive and to a CD4 or CD8 class. Log10-transformed breadth and depth values were compared by one-way ANOVA with Sidak's multiple comparisons tests. TCRdb provides this immuneACCESS table in a form limited to in-frame rearrangements. Some clones are lacking; in checked studies, under half of them reflect an unresolved V gene, and why the rest are absent is not known. V and J calls and clone size come straight from that table; D and trimming were deduced from the DNA. The sample table shows tens of thousands of clones, and 88% are seen once. 9.5% to 13% of the sample lies in the top ten.

Per the publication, the time point label means: about 28 days (+/-7) after the second vaccine dose. Because spike-specific TCR depth and breadth did not differ between the two schedules, AZD1222 recipients who got a second dose at roughly 4 weeks were pooled with those who got a second dose at roughly 12 weeks. Vaccinee samples were obtained from the UK trials COV001 and COV002, which included a single-blind randomized controlled phase 2/3 trial of AZD1222 (ChAdOx1 nCoV-19) in healthy adults. Trial participant PBMC samples were collected at day 0 and day 28 after the second dose for TCRbeta chain sequencing. From cysteine to phenylalanine, the CDR3 is 14 amino acids long. Just the 42-base CDR3 DNA is kept, in frame starting at base 1. The germline V gene (reference sequence) supplies CDR1 LNHDA and CDR2 SQIVND. V sheds 5 bases and J sheds 4 bases, leaving 14 bases between their ends. In the case of this clone: Its antigen is unknown. No much larger clone exists at a distance of one base, and base qualities are not known.

The chain joins TRBV19 to TRBJ1-1, and perhaps TRBD1 as D gene, on 5 matching bases. This receptor was identified in an adult who received the AZD1222 COVID-19 vaccine. The source material was peripheral blood, sampled 28 days after the second AZD1222 dose. The base sequence is TGTGCCAGTAGTCAGGGCGTGGTGGCCACTGAAGCTTTCTTT. Its protein is CASSQGVVATEAFF.